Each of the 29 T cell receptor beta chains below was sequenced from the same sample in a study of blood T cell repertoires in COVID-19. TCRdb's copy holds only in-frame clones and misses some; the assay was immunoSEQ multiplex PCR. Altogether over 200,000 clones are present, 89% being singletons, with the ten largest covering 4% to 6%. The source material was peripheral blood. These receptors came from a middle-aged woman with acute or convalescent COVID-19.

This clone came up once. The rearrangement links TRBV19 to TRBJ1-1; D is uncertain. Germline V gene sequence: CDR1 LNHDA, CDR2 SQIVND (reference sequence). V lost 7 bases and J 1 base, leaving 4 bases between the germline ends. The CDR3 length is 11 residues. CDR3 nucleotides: TGTGCCAGTACGTCGAACACTGAAGCTTTCTTT. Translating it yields CASTSNTEAFF.

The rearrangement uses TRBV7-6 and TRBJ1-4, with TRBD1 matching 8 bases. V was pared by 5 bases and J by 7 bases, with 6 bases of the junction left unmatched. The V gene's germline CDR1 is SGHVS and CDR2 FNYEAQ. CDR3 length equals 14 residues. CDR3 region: CASSTRQGTEKLFF. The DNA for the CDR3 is TGTGCCAGCAGCACCAGACAGGGGACTGAAAAACTGTTTTTT.

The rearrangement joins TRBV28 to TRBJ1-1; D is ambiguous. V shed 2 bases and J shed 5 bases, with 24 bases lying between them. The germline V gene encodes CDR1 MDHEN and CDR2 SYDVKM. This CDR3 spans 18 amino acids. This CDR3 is CASSLRIREVLRTTEAFF. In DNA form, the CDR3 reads TGTGCCAGCAGTTTAAGAATCCGAGAAGTCCTCCGAACGACTGAAGCTTTCTTT.

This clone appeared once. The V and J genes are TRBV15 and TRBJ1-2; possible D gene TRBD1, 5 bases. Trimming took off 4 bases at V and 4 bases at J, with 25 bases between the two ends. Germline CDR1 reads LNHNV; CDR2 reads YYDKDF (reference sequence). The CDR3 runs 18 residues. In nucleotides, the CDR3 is TGTGCCACCAGCACGGACCAGGGCCTACCCAAGTTGATCTATGGCTACACCTTC. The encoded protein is CATSTDQGLPKLIYGYTF.

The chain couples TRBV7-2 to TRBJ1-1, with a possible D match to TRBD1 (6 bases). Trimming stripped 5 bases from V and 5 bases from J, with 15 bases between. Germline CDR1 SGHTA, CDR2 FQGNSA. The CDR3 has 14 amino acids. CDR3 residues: CASSLHRVGTEAFF. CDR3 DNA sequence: TGTGCCAGCAGCCTTCACAGGGTGGGAACTGAAGCTTTCTTT.

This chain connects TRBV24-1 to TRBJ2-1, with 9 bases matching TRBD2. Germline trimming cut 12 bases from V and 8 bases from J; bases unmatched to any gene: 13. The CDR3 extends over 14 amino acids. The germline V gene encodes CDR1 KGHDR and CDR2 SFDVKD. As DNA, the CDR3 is TGTGCCTCCCAAGCGGCGGGGGGGTCTTATGAGCAGTTCTTC. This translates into CASQAAGGSYEQFF.

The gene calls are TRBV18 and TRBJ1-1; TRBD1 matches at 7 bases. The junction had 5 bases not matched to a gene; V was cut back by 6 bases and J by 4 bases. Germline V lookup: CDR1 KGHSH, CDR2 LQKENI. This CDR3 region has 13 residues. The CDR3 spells CASSYDRVTEAFF. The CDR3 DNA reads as TGTGCCAGCTCCTACGACAGGGTCACTGAAGCTTTCTTT.

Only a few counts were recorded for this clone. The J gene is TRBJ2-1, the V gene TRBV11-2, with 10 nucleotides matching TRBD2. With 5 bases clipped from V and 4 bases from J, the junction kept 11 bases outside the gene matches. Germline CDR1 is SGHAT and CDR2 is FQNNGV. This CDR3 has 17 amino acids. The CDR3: CASSPRGSGGQYNEQFF. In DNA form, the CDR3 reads TGTGCCAGCAGCCCCCGGGGTAGCGGGGGGCAATACAATGAGCAGTTCTTC.

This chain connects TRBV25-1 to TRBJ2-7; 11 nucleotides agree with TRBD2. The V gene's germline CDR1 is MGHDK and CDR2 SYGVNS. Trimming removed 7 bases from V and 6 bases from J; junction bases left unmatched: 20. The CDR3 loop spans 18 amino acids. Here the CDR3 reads CASIIVAGGQELDREQYV. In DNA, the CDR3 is TGTGCCAGCATTATAGTAGCGGGGGGGCAGGAACTTGATCGCGAGCAGTACGTC.

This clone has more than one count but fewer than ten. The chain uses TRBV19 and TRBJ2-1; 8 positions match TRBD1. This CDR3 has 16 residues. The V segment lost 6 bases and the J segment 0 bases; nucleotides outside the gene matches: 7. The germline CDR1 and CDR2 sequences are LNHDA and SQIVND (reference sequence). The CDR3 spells CASRTTGGSSYNEQFF. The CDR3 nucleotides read TGTGCCAGTAGAACCACAGGGGGGAGCTCCTACAATGAGCAGTTCTTC.

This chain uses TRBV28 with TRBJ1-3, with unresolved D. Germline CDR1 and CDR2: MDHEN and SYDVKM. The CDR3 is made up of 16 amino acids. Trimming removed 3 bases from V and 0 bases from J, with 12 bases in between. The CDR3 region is CASSFSGSFSGNTIYF. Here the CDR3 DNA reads TGTGCCAGCAGTTTTAGCGGGTCTTTCTCTGGAAACACCATATATTTT. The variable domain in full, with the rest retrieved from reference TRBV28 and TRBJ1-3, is DVKVTQSSRYLVKRTGEKVFLECVQDMDHENMFWYRQDPGLGLRLIYFSYDVKMKEKGDIPEGYSVSREKKERFSLILESASTNQTSMYLCASSFSGSFSGNTIYFGEGSWLTVV.

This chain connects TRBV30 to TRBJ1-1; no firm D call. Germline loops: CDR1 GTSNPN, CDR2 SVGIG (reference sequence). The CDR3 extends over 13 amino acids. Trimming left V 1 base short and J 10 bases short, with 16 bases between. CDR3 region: CAWSAGEGYRAFF. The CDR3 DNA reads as TGTGCCTGGAGTGCGGGAGAAGGTTACAGAGCTTTCTTT. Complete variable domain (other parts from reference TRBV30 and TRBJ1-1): SQTIHQWPATLVQPVGSPLSLECTVEGTSNPNLYWYRQAAGRGLQLLFYSVGIGQISSEVPQNLSASRPQDRQFILSSKKLLLSDSGFYLCAWSAGEGYRAFFGQGTRLTVV.

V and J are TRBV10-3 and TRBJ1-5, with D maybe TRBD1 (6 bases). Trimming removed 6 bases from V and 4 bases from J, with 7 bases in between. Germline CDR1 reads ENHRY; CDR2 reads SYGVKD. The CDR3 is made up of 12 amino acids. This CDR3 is CAISGTNQPQHF. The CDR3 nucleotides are TGTGCCATCAGCGGGACAAATCAGCCCCAGCATTTT.

CDR3 residues: CASSFQSGTEAFF. CDR3 sequence (DNA): TGTGCCAGCAGTTTCCAATCCGGCACTGAAGCTTTCTTT. J is TRBJ1-1 and V is TRBV7-2; D not certain. Trimming removed 6 bases at V and 4 bases at J, with 12 bases between. This CDR3 comprises 13 residues. Germline V gene lookup returns CDR1 SGHTA and CDR2 FQGNSA.

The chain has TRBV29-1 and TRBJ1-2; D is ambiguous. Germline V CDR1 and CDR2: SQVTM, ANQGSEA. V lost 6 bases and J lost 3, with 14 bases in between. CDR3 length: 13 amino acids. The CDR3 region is CSVEENSHYGYTF. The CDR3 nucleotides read TGCAGCGTGGAGGAGAACAGTCACTATGGCTACACCTTC. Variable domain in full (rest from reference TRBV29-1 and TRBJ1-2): SAVISQKPSRDICQRGTSLTIQCQVDSQVTMMFWYRQQPGQSLTLIATANQGSEATYESGFVIDKFPISRPNLTFSTLTVSNMSPEDSSIYLCSVEENSHYGYTFGSGTRLTVV.

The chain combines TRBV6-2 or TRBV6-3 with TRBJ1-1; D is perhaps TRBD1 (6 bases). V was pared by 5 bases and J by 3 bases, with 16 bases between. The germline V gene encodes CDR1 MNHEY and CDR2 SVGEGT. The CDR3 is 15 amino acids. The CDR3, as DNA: TGTGCCAGCAGTCGGGGGGGGGCGCGTCACACTGAAGCTTTCTTT. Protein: CASSRGGARHTEAFF.

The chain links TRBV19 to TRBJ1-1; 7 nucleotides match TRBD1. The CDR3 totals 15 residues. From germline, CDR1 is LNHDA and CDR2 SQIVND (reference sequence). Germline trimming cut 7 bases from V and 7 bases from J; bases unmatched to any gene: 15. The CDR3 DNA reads TGTGCCAGTACCGTCGCGACAGGGCGTCAGGGTGAAGCTTTCTTT. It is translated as CASTVATGRQGEAFF.

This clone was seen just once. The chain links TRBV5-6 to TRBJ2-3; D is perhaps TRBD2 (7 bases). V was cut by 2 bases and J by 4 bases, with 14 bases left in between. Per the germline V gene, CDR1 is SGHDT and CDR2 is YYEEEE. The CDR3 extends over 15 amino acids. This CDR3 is CASSLGGGSPDTQYF. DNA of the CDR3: TGTGCCAGCAGCTTAGGGGGAGGGAGCCCAGATACGCAGTATTTT.

This CDR3 reads CASSLSGGLSNQPQHF. CDR3 bases: TGTGCCAGCAGTTTATCGGGGGGTCTTAGCAATCAGCCCCAGCATTTT. V and J are TRBV27 and TRBJ1-5; D perhaps matches TRBD1 (5 bases). Germline values: CDR1 MNHEY, CDR2 SMNVEV (reference sequence). The V gene lost 0 bases and the J gene lost 0 bases, with 9 bases spanning the gap. The CDR3 contains 16 residues.

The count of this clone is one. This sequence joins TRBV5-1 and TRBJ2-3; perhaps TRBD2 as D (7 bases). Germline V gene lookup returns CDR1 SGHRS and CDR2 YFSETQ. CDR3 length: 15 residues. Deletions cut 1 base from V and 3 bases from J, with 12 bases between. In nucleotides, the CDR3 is TGCGCCAGCAGCTTGCGAGGGGGGGCGACAGATACGCAGTATTTT. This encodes CASSLRGGATDTQYF.

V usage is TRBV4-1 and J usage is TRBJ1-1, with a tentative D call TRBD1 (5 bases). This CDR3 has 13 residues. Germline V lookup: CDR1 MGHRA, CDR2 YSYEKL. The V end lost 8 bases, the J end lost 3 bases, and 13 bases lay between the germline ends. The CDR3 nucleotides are TGCGCCAGCCCATTTCGGGGGGACACTGAAGCTTTCTTT. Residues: CASPFRGDTEAFF.

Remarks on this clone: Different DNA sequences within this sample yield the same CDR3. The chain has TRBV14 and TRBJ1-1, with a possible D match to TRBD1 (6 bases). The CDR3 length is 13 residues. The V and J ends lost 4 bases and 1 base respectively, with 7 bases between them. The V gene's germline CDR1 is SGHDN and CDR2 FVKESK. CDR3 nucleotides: TGTGCCAGCAGCCTGGACAGGAACACTGAAGCTTTCTTT. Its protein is CASSLDRNTEAFF.

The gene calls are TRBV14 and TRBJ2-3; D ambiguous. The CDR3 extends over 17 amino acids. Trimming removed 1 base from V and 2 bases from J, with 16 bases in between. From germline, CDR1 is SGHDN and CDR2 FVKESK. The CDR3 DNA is TGTGCCAGCAGCCAAGGGTTCAGCGTCTATGACACAGATACGCAGTATTTT. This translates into CASSQGFSVYDTDTQYF. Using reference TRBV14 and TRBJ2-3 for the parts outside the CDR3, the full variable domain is EAGVTQFPSHSVIEKGQTVTLRCDPISGHDNLYWYRRVMGKEIKFLLHFVKESKQDESGMPNNRFLAERTGGTYSTLKVQPAELEDSGVYFCASSQGFSVYDTDTQYFGPGTRLTVL.

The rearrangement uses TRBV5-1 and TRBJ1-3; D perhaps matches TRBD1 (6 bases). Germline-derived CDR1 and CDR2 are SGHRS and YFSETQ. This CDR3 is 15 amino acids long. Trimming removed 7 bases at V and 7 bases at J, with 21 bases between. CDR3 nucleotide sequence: TGCGCCAGCTCCCGGGAGGGGGACATGGGGAACACCATATATTTT. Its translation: CASSREGDMGNTIYF.

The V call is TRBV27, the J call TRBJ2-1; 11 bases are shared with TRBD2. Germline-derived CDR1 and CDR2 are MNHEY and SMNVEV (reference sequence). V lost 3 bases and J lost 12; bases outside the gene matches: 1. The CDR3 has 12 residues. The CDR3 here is CASSLTSGTQFF. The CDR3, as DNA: TGTGCCAGCAGTTTGACTAGCGGGACGCAGTTCTTC.

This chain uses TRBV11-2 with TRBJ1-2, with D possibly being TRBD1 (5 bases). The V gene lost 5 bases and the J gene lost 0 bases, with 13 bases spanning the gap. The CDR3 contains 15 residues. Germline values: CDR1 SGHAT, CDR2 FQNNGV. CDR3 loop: CASSDNRRANYGYTF. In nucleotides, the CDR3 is TGTGCCAGCAGCGATAACAGGCGAGCTAACTATGGCTACACCTTC.

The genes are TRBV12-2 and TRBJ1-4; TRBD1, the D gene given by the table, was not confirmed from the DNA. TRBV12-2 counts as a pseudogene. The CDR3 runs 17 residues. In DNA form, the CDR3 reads TGTGCAAGTCGCTTAGAGTCTTTGGGCCCACTTAATGAAAAACTGTTTTTT. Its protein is CASRLESLGPLNEKLFF.

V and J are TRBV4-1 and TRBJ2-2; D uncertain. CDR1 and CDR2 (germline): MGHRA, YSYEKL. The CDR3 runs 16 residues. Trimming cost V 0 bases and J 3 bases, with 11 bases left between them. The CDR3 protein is CASSQDRKQYTGELFF. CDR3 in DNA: TGCGCCAGCAGCCAAGATCGGAAACAGTACACCGGGGAGCTGTTTTTT.

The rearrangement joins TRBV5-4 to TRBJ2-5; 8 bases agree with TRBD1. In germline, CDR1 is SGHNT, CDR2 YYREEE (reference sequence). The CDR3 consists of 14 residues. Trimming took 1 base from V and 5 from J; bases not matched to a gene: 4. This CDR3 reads CASSLRQGAETQYF. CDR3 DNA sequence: TGTGCCAGCAGCTTGAGGCAGGGGGCCGAGACCCAGTACTTC.